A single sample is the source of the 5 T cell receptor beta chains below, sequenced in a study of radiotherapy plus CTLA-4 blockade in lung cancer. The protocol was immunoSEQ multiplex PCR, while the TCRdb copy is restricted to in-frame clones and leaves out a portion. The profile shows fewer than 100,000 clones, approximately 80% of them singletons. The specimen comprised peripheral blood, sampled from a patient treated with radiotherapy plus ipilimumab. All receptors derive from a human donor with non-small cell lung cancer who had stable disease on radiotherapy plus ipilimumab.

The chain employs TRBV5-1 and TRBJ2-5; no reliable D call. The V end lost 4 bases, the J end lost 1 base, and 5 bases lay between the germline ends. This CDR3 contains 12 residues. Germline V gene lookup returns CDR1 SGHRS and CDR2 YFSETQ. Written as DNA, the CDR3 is TGCGCCAGCAGCCTATTCCAAGAGACCCAGTACTTC. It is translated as CASSLFQETQYF.

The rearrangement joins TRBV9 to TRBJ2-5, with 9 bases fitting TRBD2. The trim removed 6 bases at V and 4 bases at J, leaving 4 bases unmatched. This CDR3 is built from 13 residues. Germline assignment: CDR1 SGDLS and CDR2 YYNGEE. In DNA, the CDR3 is TGTGCCAGCAAAGGACTAGCGATAGAGACCCAGTACTTC. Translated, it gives CASKGLAIETQYF.

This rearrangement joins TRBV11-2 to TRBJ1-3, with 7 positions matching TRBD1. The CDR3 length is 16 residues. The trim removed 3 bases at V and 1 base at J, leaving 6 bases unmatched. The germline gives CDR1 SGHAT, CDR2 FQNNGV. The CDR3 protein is CASSFDRDTSGNTIYF. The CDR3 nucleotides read TGTGCCAGCAGCTTCGACAGGGATACTTCTGGAAACACCATATATTTT.

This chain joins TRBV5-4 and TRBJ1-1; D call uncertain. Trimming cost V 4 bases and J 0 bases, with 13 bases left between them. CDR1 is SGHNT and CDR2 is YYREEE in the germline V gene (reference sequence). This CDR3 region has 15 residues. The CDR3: CASSPRGRMNTEAFF. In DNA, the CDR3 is TGTGCCAGCAGCCCCCGGGGAAGAATGAACACTGAAGCTTTCTTT.

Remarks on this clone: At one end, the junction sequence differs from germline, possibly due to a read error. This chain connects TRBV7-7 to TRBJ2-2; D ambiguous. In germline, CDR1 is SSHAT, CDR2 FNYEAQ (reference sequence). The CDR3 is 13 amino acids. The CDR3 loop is CASRKTNTGELFF. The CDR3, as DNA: TGTGCTAGCAGAAAAACGAACACCGGGGAGCTGTTTTTT.